These 26 T cell receptor beta chains originate from one sample sequenced in a study of blood T cell repertoires in COVID-19. Repertoires were generated with immunoSEQ multiplex PCR, while TCRdb's copy carries only in-frame clones and drops some. The table includes under 250,000 clones, 75% to 85% detected once. Sample: peripheral blood. The origin of the receptors is a human donor in a cohort sampled during active COVID-19.

V usage is TRBV5-1 and J usage is TRBJ2-1; no definite D call. Germline lookup yields CDR1 SGHRS and CDR2 YFSETQ. This CDR3 is built from 12 residues. The V end was cut by 2 bases, the J end by 7 bases, with 7 bases between. CDR3 residues: CASSFQWNEQFF. CDR3 nucleotide sequence: TGCGCCAGCAGCTTCCAGTGGAATGAGCAGTTCTTC.

The rearrangement uses TRBV3-1 (or the pseudogene TRBV3-2) and TRBJ2-2; 8 positions agree with TRBD1. Germline V CDR1 and CDR2: LGHDT, YNNKEL (reference sequence). Losses at the gene ends were 3 bases for V and 4 bases for J; bases not matched to a gene: 7. This CDR3 is built from 16 residues. The CDR3 region has the DNA TGTGCCAGCAGCCACGGAGGGACAGGACTCACCGGGGAGCTGTTTTTT. Protein sequence: CASSHGGTGLTGELFF.

CDR3 nucleotide sequence: TGTGCCAGCACCCAGGGGGCTTCGTACAATGAGCAGTTCTTC. Amino acid sequence: CASTQGASYNEQFF. V is TRBV28 and J is TRBJ2-1, with 8 bases lining up with TRBD1. V was clipped by 7 bases and J by 4 bases; unmatched bases: 6. The germline gives CDR1 MDHEN, CDR2 SYDVKM. CDR3 length: 14 amino acids.

V gene TRBV29-1 combines with J gene TRBJ2-1, with D perhaps TRBD1 (5 bases). Germline V gene lookup returns CDR1 SQVTM and CDR2 ANQGSEA. CDR3 length: 17 amino acids. Trimming shortened V by 2 bases and J by 2 bases, and 19 bases separated the two germline ends. DNA of the CDR3: TGCAGCGTTGAACCACCTCTGTCTAGGGGCACCTACAATGAGCAGTTCTTC. It translates to CSVEPPLSRGTYNEQFF.

The chain is built from TRBV5-1 and TRBJ2-7; TRBD2 might be the D (5 bases). CDR3 length: 14 residues. Germline-derived CDR1 and CDR2 are SGHRS and YFSETQ. V was clipped by 5 bases and J by 0 bases, with 12 bases between them. The CDR3 loop is CASRAAKGSYEQYF. The CDR3 nucleotides read TGCGCCAGCAGAGCGGCGAAGGGCTCCTACGAGCAGTACTTC.

The chain couples TRBV28 to TRBJ2-1; 11 bases fit TRBD2. This CDR3 contains 16 residues. Germline CDR1 is MDHEN and CDR2 is SYDVKM. J lost 4 bases, V lost 6 bases, and 8 bases had no gene match. Here the CDR3 reads CASRTAIAGGYNEQFF. DNA for the CDR3: TGTGCCAGCAGAACCGCGATAGCGGGAGGGTACAATGAGCAGTTCTTC.

This clone was seen just once. The chain is built from TRBV6-4 and TRBJ2-7; 16 bases are a match to TRBD2. The V segment lost 9 bases and the J segment 4 bases; nucleotides outside the gene matches: 9. Looked up from germline, CDR1 is MRHNA and CDR2 is SNTAGT. This CDR3 has 16 residues. The CDR3 region is CARGLAGGNFWYEQYF. CDR3 sequence (DNA): TGTGCCAGGGGACTAGCGGGAGGGAATTTTTGGTACGAGCAGTACTTC.

V is TRBV11-3 and J is TRBJ1-6, with 7 positions matching TRBD1. The CDR3 is 16 residues long. Losses at the gene ends were 7 bases for V and 4 bases for J; bases not matched to a gene: 10. CDR1 is SGHNT and CDR2 is YENEEA in the germline V gene. The DNA of the CDR3 is TGTGCCAGCACTATAGGAAAGGACAGGTATAATTCACCCCTCCACTTT. Amino acid sequence: CASTIGKDRYNSPLHF.

J is TRBJ1-6 and V is TRBV28; TRBD1 is a possible D gene (6 bases). Germline loops: CDR1 MDHEN, CDR2 SYDVKM. Trimming removed 4 bases from V and 7 bases from J, with 23 bases in between. CDR3 length: 18 residues. The CDR3 nucleotides read TGTGCCAGCAGTTCCCCTCTCCGTGTGGGGGCGAGCAATTCACCCCTCCACTTT. Translated, it gives CASSSPLRVGASNSPLHF.

The chain couples TRBV29-1 to TRBJ2-1, with D perhaps matching TRBD2 (5 bases). V lost 8 bases and J 4 bases, leaving 18 bases between the germline ends. The CDR3 has 14 amino acids. Germline assignment: CDR1 SQVTM and CDR2 ANQGSEA. The CDR3 reads CSLRSGKRYNEQFF. As DNA, the CDR3 is TGCAGCCTCCGGAGTGGGAAGCGGTACAATGAGCAGTTCTTC.

V gene TRBV29-1 combines with J gene TRBJ2-3, with TRBD2 identical over 12 bases. The CDR3 runs 15 residues. Germline V gene data show CDR1 as SQVTM and CDR2 as ANQGSEA. Trimming at V came to 6 bases and at J to 5 bases, leaving 9 bases not matched to a gene. The CDR3 spells CSVQRLAGELDTQYF. The CDR3 region has the DNA TGCAGCGTCCAAAGACTAGCGGGGGAGCTAGATACGCAGTATTTT.

This rearrangement joins TRBV30 to TRBJ2-5, with D maybe TRBD2 (6 bases). Trimming took off 5 bases at V and 7 bases at J, with 23 bases between the two ends. Germline CDR1 and CDR2: GTSNPN and SVGIG (reference sequence). The CDR3 is made up of 15 amino acids. The CDR3 sequence is CAWAGHSEGIGTQYF. CDR3 in DNA: TGTGCCTGGGCGGGCCACTCGGAGGGGATCGGGACCCAGTACTTC.

The chain carries TRBV27 and TRBJ2-3; perhaps TRBD1 as D (7 bases). CDR1 is MNHEY and CDR2 is SMNVEV in the germline V gene (reference sequence). Trimming removed 8 bases from V and 5 bases from J, with 14 bases in between. This CDR3 contains 13 residues. CDR3: CASATGRGDTQYF. CDR3 coding DNA: TGTGCCAGCGCGACAGGGCGGGGAGATACGCAGTATTTT.

The genes are TRBV12-3 or TRBV12-4 and TRBJ1-1; the D is unclear. The V end lost 5 bases, the J end lost 4 bases, and 8 bases lay between the germline ends. The CDR3 spans 12 residues. For the CDR3, the DNA is TGTGCCAGCAGTCCGAGGGTCACTGAAGCTTTCTTT. Translating gives CASSPRVTEAFF.

The chain recombines TRBV28 with TRBJ1-5; a weak D match, TRBD1 (6 bases). The CDR3 is 16 amino acids. The germline V gene has CDR1 MDHEN and CDR2 SYDVKM. Trimming stripped 5 bases from V and 0 bases from J, with 14 bases between. The CDR3 region has the DNA TGTGCCAGCAGTCCACCGGACAGCTATAGCAATCAGCCCCAGCATTTT. It specifies CASSPPDSYSNQPQHF.

The V gene is TRBV10-3, the J gene TRBJ1-2; 7 bases line up with TRBD1. Germline V gene sequence: CDR1 ENHRY, CDR2 SYGVKD. V was pared by 3 bases and J by 6 bases, with 10 bases of the junction left unmatched. The CDR3 has 15 residues. The CDR3 region is CAISDWDSGSHGYTF. CDR3 bases: TGTGCCATCAGTGACTGGGACAGTGGCTCCCATGGCTACACCTTC.

J is TRBJ2-7 and V is TRBV7-6, with 9 bases that match TRBD2. The V gene end was trimmed by 0 bases and the J gene end by 6 bases; junction bases not matched to a gene: 6. Germline V gene sequence: CDR1 SGHVS, CDR2 FNYEAQ. This CDR3 has 15 residues. In DNA, the CDR3 is TGTGCCAGCAGCTTAGCTGCTAGCGGGGAATCCGAGCAGTACTTC. It specifies CASSLAASGESEQYF.

The chain carries TRBV27 and TRBJ1-1; 7 nucleotides match TRBD1. Germline CDR1 and CDR2: MNHEY and SMNVEV (reference sequence). CDR3 length: 15 residues. The V gene end was trimmed by 5 bases and the J gene end by 3 bases; junction bases not matched to a gene: 9. The CDR3 protein is CASSPRDSGYTEAFF. DNA for the CDR3: TGTGCCAGCAGTCCCCGGGACAGCGGGTACACTGAAGCTTTCTTT.

The chain recombines TRBV3-1 (or the pseudogene TRBV3-2) with TRBJ2-2; TRBD2 matches at 7 bases. CDR1 and CDR2 (germline): LGHDT, YNNKEL (reference sequence). After removal of 1 base from V and 4 bases from J, the junction contained 6 bases not matched to a gene. This CDR3 has 16 amino acids. The CDR3 DNA sequence: TGTGCCAGCAGCCAAGTGGGAGGGAGGGGCACCGGGGAGCTGTTTTTT. Translating it yields CASSQVGGRGTGELFF.

J is TRBJ2-2 and V is TRBV6-2 or TRBV6-3, with D unresolved. Trimming removed 2 bases from V and 6 bases from J, with 7 bases in between. The CDR3 contains 13 residues. Germline assignment: CDR1 MNHEY and CDR2 SVGEGT. CDR3 sequence reads: CASSYGAPGELFF. DNA of the CDR3: TGTGCCAGCAGTTACGGTGCGCCCGGGGAGCTGTTTTTT.

In the case of this clone: This specimen includes other DNA sequences encoding the same CDR3. CDR3: CASSFPGGFEAFF. The CDR3 DNA follows: TGTGCCAGCAGTTTTCCAGGGGGCTTCGAAGCTTTCTTT. This rearrangement joins TRBV27 to TRBJ1-1, with 8 bases identical to TRBD1. The CDR3 is made up of 13 amino acids. Per the germline V gene, CDR1 is MNHEY and CDR2 is SMNVEV (reference sequence). J gave up 8 bases and V 3 bases, and 5 bases lay outside the gene matches.

This clone was observed a handful of times. V and J are TRBV2 and TRBJ1-4; perhaps TRBD1 as D (6 bases). The V gene's germline CDR1 is SNHLY and CDR2 FYNNEI. The CDR3 loop spans 14 amino acids. V lost 7 bases and J lost 5, with 14 bases in between. In nucleotides, the CDR3 is TGTGCCAGCAAGAGGGACACCCAAAATGAAAAACTGTTTTTT. Amino acid sequence: CASKRDTQNEKLFF.

CDR3 bases: TGTGCCAGTAGTACAGGGACAGGGGGCCGGAATTCACCCCTCCACTTT. This translates into CASSTGTGGRNSPLHF. The chain recombines TRBV19 with TRBJ1-6, with 12 bases that match TRBD1. Germline V gene data show CDR1 as LNHDA and CDR2 as SQIVND (reference sequence). This CDR3 spans 16 amino acids. V trimming: 4 bases; J trimming: 7 bases; junction bases outside the gene matches: 5.

The chain has TRBV5-1 and TRBJ2-5; the D gene is possibly TRBD1 (6 bases). V was pared by 3 bases and J by 2 bases, with 14 bases between. Germline V gene sequence: CDR1 SGHRS, CDR2 YFSETQ. The CDR3 contains 15 residues. The CDR3 DNA reads as TGCGCCAGCAGCTCCGGACAGTCCCTACAAGAGACCCAGTACTTC. Its protein is CASSSGQSLQETQYF.

This clone was observed once. The genes are TRBV3-1 (or the pseudogene TRBV3-2) and TRBJ2-5, with 11 bases that match TRBD1. The CDR3 contains 18 residues. Trimming took 2 bases from V and 4 from J; bases not matched to a gene: 12. CDR1 is LGHDT, CDR2 YNNKEL, per germline (reference sequence). CDR3 sequence: CASSQIPRTGGAGETQYF. The CDR3 nucleotides are TGTGCCAGCAGCCAAATCCCCCGGACAGGGGGCGCCGGAGAGACCCAGTACTTC.

The chain carries TRBV6-5 and TRBJ2-7; TRBD2 agrees at 7 bases. CDR1 is MNHEY and CDR2 is SVGAGI in the germline V gene. This CDR3 is 14 amino acids long. The trim removed 2 bases at V and 2 bases at J, leaving 3 bases unmatched. The CDR3 spells CASSYGGTTYEQYF. CDR3 nucleotides: TGTGCCAGCAGTTACGGCGGGACTACCTACGAGCAGTACTTC.